The clone carrying this T cell receptor (beta chain) was detected only once. This sample was taken from a study of blood T cell repertoires in COVID-19. Study overall: Spain, Italy and the United States supplied samples that represented acute and convalescent COVID-19.

The CDR3 has 19 amino acids. Germline trimming cut 3 bases from V and 4 bases from J; bases unmatched to any gene: 13. The V gene's germline CDR1 is MNHEY and CDR2 SVGEGT. Generated by immunoSEQ multiplex PCR, the TCRdb table keeps only in-frame clones and is missing some. This sample has roughly 90,000 clones, with roughly 90% found just once. The TCR originated in a man aged 50 to 60 with COVID-19, enrolled during active disease. The chain links TRBV6-2 or TRBV6-3 to TRBJ1-6, with 9 bases that match TRBD1. What was sequenced was peripheral blood. CDR3 DNA sequence: TGTGCCAGCAGTTATCCCTCGGACAGGGGTGACAGTTATAATTCACCCCTCCACTTT. It is translated as CASSYPSDRGDSYNSPLHF.